This T cell receptor beta chain was profiled in a study of response to subunit inactivated influenza vaccine. The study, taken as a whole, reports: The study's authors posited that every seasonal influenza vaccination enlists few new T cells.

This clonotype has ten or more counts. Its antigen is unknown. MiXCR, applied by TCRdb to the RT-PCR reads, yields one record per CDR3 protein. The sample lists more than 450,000 distinct CDR3 sequences; about 12% were seen once. The V segment lost 1 base and the J segment 2 bases; nucleotides outside the gene matches: 5. Germline V gives CDR1 MGHDK, CDR2 SYGVNS. The CDR3 is made up of 16 amino acids. The clonotype comes from a man in his fifties or sixties who received an inactivated influenza vaccine. This specimen was PBMCs from blood, taken on the day of vaccination. This chain uses TRBV25-1 with TRBJ1-1; the match to TRBD1 covers 9 bases. The CDR3 here is CASSEWGTGLNTEAFF. The CDR3 DNA is TGTGCCAGCAGTGAATGGGGGACAGGGCTTAACACTGAAGCTTTCTTT.